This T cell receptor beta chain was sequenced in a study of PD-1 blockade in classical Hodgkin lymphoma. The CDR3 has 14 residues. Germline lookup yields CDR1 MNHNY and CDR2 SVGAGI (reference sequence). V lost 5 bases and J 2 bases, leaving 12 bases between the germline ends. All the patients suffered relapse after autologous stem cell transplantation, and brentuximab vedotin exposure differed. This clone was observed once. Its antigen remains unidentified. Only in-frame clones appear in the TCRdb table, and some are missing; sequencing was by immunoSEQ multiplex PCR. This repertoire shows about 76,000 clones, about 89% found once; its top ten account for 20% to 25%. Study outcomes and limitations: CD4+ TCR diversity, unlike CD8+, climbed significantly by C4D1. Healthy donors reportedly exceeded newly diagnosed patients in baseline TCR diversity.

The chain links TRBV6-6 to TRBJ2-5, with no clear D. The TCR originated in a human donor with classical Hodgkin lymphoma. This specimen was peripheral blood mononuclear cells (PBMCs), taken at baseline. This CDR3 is CASSRRPKQETQYF. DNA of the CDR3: TGTGCCAGCAGTCGGAGACCCAAGCAAGAGACCCAGTACTTC.